This T cell receptor beta chain was obtained from a study of response to subunit inactivated influenza vaccine. Study-wide results and caveats: Authors suggested each seasonal influenza vaccination recruits few new T cells.

Using its own MiXCR run on the RT-PCR reads, TCRdb lists one record per CDR3 protein. This sample has 650,000 or so distinct CDR3 sequences, with 14% found just once. About this clonotype itself: Its antigen is as yet unknown.

Per the germline V gene, CDR1 is SQVTM and CDR2 is ANQGSEA. V lost 4 bases to trimming and J lost 0 bases, with 10 bases between them. The CDR3 length is 13 residues. The V call is TRBV29-1, the J call TRBJ2-7; D tentatively reads TRBD1 or TRBD2 (6 bases each). The receptor comes from a man aged 45-60 years who received an inactivated influenza vaccine. This sample comprised PBMCs from blood, obtained less than 15 days before vaccination. The CDR3 is CSVGGGPSYEQYF. The DNA of the CDR3 is TGCAGCGTTGGAGGGGGGCCCTCCTACGAGCAGTACTTC.